A single sample is the source of the 26 T cell receptor beta chains below, sequenced in a study of control samples from healthy donors and cancer patients. The table came from immunoSEQ multiplex PCR; TCRdb's copy has only in-frame clones and leaves some out. The sample records 120,000 or so clones, approximately 84% being singletons. Material for sequencing was blood. The receptors derive from a man between 18 and 29 years old in good health.

The CDR3 reads CASSLRFLSWGTAQPQHF. Here the CDR3 DNA reads TGTGCCAGCAGTTTGAGGTTTTTATCTTGGGGGACGGCACAGCCCCAGCATTTT. The chain couples TRBV28 to TRBJ1-5, with a weak D call TRBD1 (5 bases). CDR1 MDHEN and CDR2 SYDVKM come from the germline V gene. This CDR3 has 18 amino acids. With 3 bases removed from V and 7 bases from J, the gap between germline ends came to 25 bases.

This sequence joins TRBV10-2 and TRBJ2-5; 7 bases agree with TRBD2. Germline V gene lookup returns CDR1 WSHSY and CDR2 SAAADI. V dropped 6 bases and J dropped 0; count of bases not matched to a gene: 7. There are 15 residues in the CDR3. CDR3 residues: CASRGLEQNQETQYF. CDR3 DNA sequence: TGCGCCAGCAGAGGACTAGAGCAAAACCAAGAGACCCAGTACTTC.

In DNA, the CDR3 is TGTGCCAGCAGCGCCAACAGGGGGCACGACACTGAAGCTTTCTTT. Its translation: CASSANRGHDTEAFF. The chain links TRBV11-1 to TRBJ1-1, with 9 nucleotides matching TRBD1. This CDR3 comprises 15 residues. V was clipped by 5 bases and J by 3 bases; unmatched bases: 7. The V gene's germline CDR1 is SGHAT and CDR2 FQDESV (reference sequence).

The J gene is TRBJ2-1, the V gene TRBV3-1 (or the pseudogene TRBV3-2); 7 positions agree with TRBD1. V was pared by 4 bases and J by 7 bases, with 13 bases of the junction left unmatched. CDR1 is LGHDT, CDR2 YNNKEL, per germline (reference sequence). The CDR3 consists of 16 residues. The CDR3 DNA reads as TGTGCCAGCAGCCTGACTTCGAAGGGCAGGGGGAATGAGCAGTTCTTC. Residues: CASSLTSKGRGNEQFF.

The rearrangement uses TRBV10-3 and TRBJ2-6; D may be TRBD1 or TRBD2 (5 bases each). V lost 3 bases, J lost 2 bases, and 8 bases lay in between. The CDR3 sequence is 15 residues long. Germline V lookup: CDR1 ENHRY, CDR2 SYGVKD. The CDR3 protein is CAISDQGAGANVLTF. CDR3 DNA sequence: TGTGCCATCAGTGACCAGGGAGCTGGGGCCAACGTCCTGACTTTC.

V usage is TRBV20-1 and J usage is TRBJ2-1; D is unresolved. V was cut by 5 bases and J by 10 bases, with 9 bases left in between. The germline gives CDR1 DFQATT, CDR2 SNEGSKA (reference sequence). This CDR3 comprises 10 residues. CDR3 region: CSASRPEQFF. CDR3 DNA: TGCAGTGCTTCGCGCCCGGAGCAGTTCTTC.

Many counts were recorded for this clone. V and J are TRBV19 and TRBJ2-7; D gene uncertain. The CDR3 spans 14 residues. Between the trimmed V and J ends, which lost 3 bases and 6 bases, there was a span of 15 bases. Per germline, CDR1 LNHDA and CDR2 SQIVND (reference sequence). CDR3 loop: CASSMTPRALEQYF. The CDR3 DNA reads TGTGCCAGTAGTATGACCCCCCGGGCACTCGAGCAGTACTTC.

The rearrangement links TRBV6-5 to TRBJ2-2; 7 nucleotides agree with TRBD2. CDR1 is MNHEY, CDR2 SVGAGI, per germline. The CDR3 loop spans 15 amino acids. V lost 11 bases and J lost 0; bases outside the gene matches: 9. CDR3 protein: CAAQAGGANTGELFF. In nucleotides, the CDR3 is TGTGCCGCCCAAGCTGGGGGGGCGAACACCGGGGAGCTGTTTTTT.

The chain links TRBV27 to TRBJ1-5; D uncertain. Per germline, CDR1 MNHEY and CDR2 SMNVEV (reference sequence). V was clipped by 8 bases and J by 6 bases, with 17 bases between them. This CDR3 has 14 amino acids. For the CDR3, the DNA is TGTGCCAGCGCAGTTCTCGGCGGATCTCAGCCCCAGCATTTT. It translates to CASAVLGGSQPQHF.

This chain connects TRBV2 to TRBJ1-2; D not resolved. This CDR3 is 16 amino acids long. The germline V gene encodes CDR1 SNHLY and CDR2 FYNNEI. Trimming cost V 5 bases and J 1 base, with 17 bases left between them. CDR3 nucleotides: TGTGCCAGCAGTCCAAGCGGTAACAGCCTTAACTATGGCTACACCTTC. Its protein is CASSPSGNSLNYGYTF.

V and J are TRBV5-1 and TRBJ2-4, with D uncertain. Trimming removed 0 bases at V and 10 bases at J, with 11 bases between. The CDR3 is 13 residues long. CDR1 SGHRS and CDR2 YFSETQ come from the germline V gene. CDR3 loop: CASSLAFLGIQYF. The CDR3 DNA follows: TGCGCCAGCAGCTTGGCCTTCCTGGGGATTCAGTACTTC.

The chain carries TRBV10-2 and TRBJ2-1; no reliable D call. With 10 bases removed from V and 9 bases from J, the gap between germline ends came to 22 bases. Germline loops: CDR1 WSHSY, CDR2 SAAADI. The CDR3 runs to 14 residues. The CDR3 region has the DNA TGCGCCACCGTGAGCGCCCGAGAAGGCAGTGAGCAGTTCTTC. This gives the protein CATVSAREGSEQFF.

This clone was observed once. The chain couples TRBV19 to TRBJ2-7; 7 bases are a match to TRBD2. CDR3 length: 15 amino acids. V trimming: 5 bases; J trimming: 6 bases; junction bases outside the gene matches: 13. Germline loops: CDR1 LNHDA, CDR2 SQIVND (reference sequence). CDR3 nucleotides: TGTGCCAGTAGTCAATCTATAGGGTCTAGCGGCGAGCAGTACTTC. Translation: CASSQSIGSSGEQYF.

In the case of this clone: Additional DNA sequences in this sample encode the identical CDR3. In nucleotides, the CDR3 is TGTGCCAGCAGTGAAATACGGGGGCGGCAGGGGGCATACACCGGGGAGCTGTTTTTT. This translates into CASSEIRGRQGAYTGELFF. The chain is built from TRBV6-1 and TRBJ2-2; 8 positions agree with TRBD1. V shed 2 bases, J shed 3 bases, and the junction held 14 bases outside the gene matches. The V gene's germline CDR1 is MNHNS and CDR2 SASEGT. The CDR3 loop spans 19 amino acids.

This clone was picked up one time. This chain connects TRBV9 to TRBJ2-1; the D gene could be TRBD1 or TRBD2 (5 bases each). CDR1 and CDR2 from the germline V gene are SGDLS and YYNGEE. This CDR3 is built from 13 residues. The V end lost 3 bases, the J end lost 5 bases, and 9 bases lay between the germline ends. CDR3 bases: TGTGCCAGCAGCGGGGACGTCGACAATGAGCAGTTCTTC. Its translation: CASSGDVDNEQFF.

The V call is TRBV5-4, the J call TRBJ2-3; 13 bases fit TRBD2. CDR3 length: 16 residues. Germline loops: CDR1 SGHNT, CDR2 YYREEE (reference sequence). V dropped 4 bases and J dropped 3; count of bases not matched to a gene: 5. The CDR3 reads CASSQGLAGQTDTQYF. The CDR3 region has the DNA TGTGCCAGCAGCCAGGGACTAGCGGGACAAACAGATACGCAGTATTTT.

The CDR3 coding sequence is TGTGCCAGCAGTGGGGCCGGACGGCCAGGGGTTGTCTCACCCCTCCACTTT. Translating it yields CASSGAGRPGVVSPLHF. The V call is TRBV25-1, the J call TRBJ1-6; maybe TRBD1 (6 bases). Trimming removed 4 bases at V and 10 bases at J, with 23 bases between. Germline V lookup: CDR1 MGHDK, CDR2 SYGVNS. The CDR3 loop spans 17 amino acids.

The chain couples TRBV6-5 to TRBJ2-2; no definite D call. The CDR3 is 10 residues long. Trimming left V 8 bases short and J 5 bases short, with 3 bases between. Germline V gene sequence: CDR1 MNHEY, CDR2 SVGAGI. CDR3 residues: CASRTGELFF. As DNA, the CDR3 is TGTGCCAGCCGGACCGGGGAGCTGTTTTTT.

J is TRBJ2-7 and V is TRBV3-1 (or the pseudogene TRBV3-2); 7 positions match TRBD1. Germline assignment: CDR1 LGHDT and CDR2 YNNKEL (reference sequence). The CDR3 runs to 17 residues. V lost 0 bases to trimming and J lost 0 bases; unmatched junction nucleotides: 8. CDR3 loop: CASSQDSGGLYSYEQYF. CDR3 in DNA: TGTGCCAGCAGCCAAGATTCAGGGGGTCTATACTCCTACGAGCAGTACTTC.

The chain recombines TRBV6-1 with TRBJ1-2; 11 bases map to TRBD1. V was pared by 2 bases and J by 8 bases, with 7 bases of the junction left unmatched. This CDR3 contains 15 residues. Germline values: CDR1 MNHNS, CDR2 SASEGT. CDR3 in DNA: TGTGCCAGCAGTGAACTTGGGACAGGGGGGACAGGCTACACCTTC. This sequence encodes CASSELGTGGTGYTF.

The chain joins TRBV29-1 to TRBJ2-7; no clear D. Trimming took 3 bases from V and 6 from J, leaving 12 bases between them. This CDR3 spans 12 amino acids. CDR1 and CDR2 (germline): SQVTM, ANQGSEA. CDR3 coding DNA: TGCAGCGTTGAGTTTCCGACTGGCGAGCAGTACTTC. Its protein is CSVEFPTGEQYF.

About this clone itself: Different DNA sequences within this sample yield the same CDR3. The chain is built from TRBV28 and TRBJ2-3, with a weak D call TRBD2 (5 bases). Trimming removed 9 bases from V and 1 base from J, with 14 bases in between. CDR1 MDHEN and CDR2 SYDVKM come from the germline V gene. The CDR3 runs 14 residues. The chain's CDR3 is CASRLNSGTDTQYF. As DNA, the CDR3 is TGTGCCAGTCGTCTAAATAGCGGCACAGATACGCAGTATTTT.

V and J are TRBV19 and TRBJ1-5; 9 bases fit TRBD1. The CDR3 sequence is 15 residues long. Per germline, CDR1 LNHDA and CDR2 SQIVND (reference sequence). After removal of 5 bases from V and 2 bases from J, the junction contained 4 bases not matched to a gene. CDR3: CASSVGQGGNQPQHF. In DNA form, the CDR3 reads TGTGCCAGTAGTGTGGGACAGGGCGGCAATCAGCCCCAGCATTTT.

The chain has TRBV27 and TRBJ1-1; D gene ambiguous. The V end was cut by 2 bases, the J end by 1 base, with 11 bases between. CDR1 MNHEY and CDR2 SMNVEV come from the germline V gene (reference sequence). The CDR3 extends over 15 amino acids. CDR3 bases: TGTGCCAGCAGTTTACGCTCTAACACGAACACTGAAGCTTTCTTT. It encodes CASSLRSNTNTEAFF.

V and J are TRBV4-2 and TRBJ2-5; 16 bases agree with TRBD2. CDR3 length: 17 residues. J gave up 2 bases and V 4 bases, and 4 bases lay outside the gene matches. Germline loops: CDR1 LGHNA, CDR2 YNFKEQ. Here the CDR3 reads CASSPGTSGRGQETQYF. CDR3 coding DNA: TGTGCCAGCAGCCCCGGGACTAGCGGGAGGGGGCAAGAGACCCAGTACTTC.

The rearrangement links TRBV6-4 to TRBJ2-3; 10 nucleotides align to TRBD2. The CDR3 length is 16 residues. The J segment lost 3 bases and the V segment lost 3 bases, leaving 6 bases of the junction unmatched. Germline loops: CDR1 MRHNA, CDR2 SNTAGT. Written as DNA, the CDR3 is TGTGCCAGCAGTGAAATAGGACTAGCGGCTACAGATACGCAGTATTTT. Translation gives CASSEIGLAATDTQYF.